The source of this T cell receptor (beta chain) is a study of molecular identifiers for immune sequencing clone quantification. TCRdb called the PCR reads again in MiXCR, with one record for every CDR3 protein. The profile shows roughly 320,000 distinct CDR3 sequences, 24% of them singletons. Sequenced input: naive CD8+ T cells from blood, with Jurkat cell RNA spiked in. Specified subset: FACS-sorted CD8+CD4-CCR7+CD45RA+ naive T cells. The clonotype comes from a human donor in good health. Some libraries in this study had Jurkat cell RNA spiked in.

CDR3 sequence reads: CASSYLGYSYNEQFF. The CDR3, as DNA: TGTGCCAGCAGTTATTTGGGTTACTCCTACAATGAGCAGTTCTTC. The rearrangement joins TRBV6-5 to TRBJ2-1, with D hard to call. Germline CDR1 is MNHEY and CDR2 is SVGAGI. V lost 3 bases and J 0 bases, leaving 9 bases between the germline ends. CDR3 length equals 15 residues.